This T cell receptor beta chain was obtained from a study of T-cell reconstitution after alpha-beta-depleted transplantation in children (TCRdb year 2016). Turning to the overall study: Using TCR repertoire profiling, the study quantitatively followed how T-cell immune reconstitution unfolded in children after TCRalphabeta/CD19-depleted allogeneic hematopoietic cell transplantation.

The library came from PCR. The instrument given in TCRdb is Illumina HiSeq 2500. TCR library preparation used molecular barcoding, with unique molecular identifiers applied to normalize quantification of the TCRbeta repertoire. The public reads were quality trimmed at Q25 with fastp and then assembled into clones with MiXCR by TCRdb, keeping productive beta chains. Every CDR3 protein is listed once, alongside the most common genes and DNA of its rows. The sample data list over 200,000 distinct CDR3 sequences, and about 9.5% of these were observed just once. Around 6.2% of the sample goes to the ten largest clones. From cysteine to phenylalanine, the CDR3 is 14 amino acids long. Only CDR3 DNA is held: 42 bases, read in frame from base 1. V is pared back by 1 base and J by 4 bases, with 10 bases lying between the germline termini. Notes on this clonotype: Its antigen target is currently unknown. Per-base quality was not reported, and no clone a single base away is much larger than it.

The origin of this receptor is a human donor who donated a stem cell graft to a child with acute lymphoblastic leukemia. Recombination linked TRBV12-3 or TRBV12-4 to TRBJ1-2; no D segment can be confidently identified. The starting material was PBMCs from the stem cell graft donor, obtained from the stem cell graft. The DNA reads TGTGCCAGCAGTTTAGTCGCCGGTTTCTATGGCTACACCTTC. It translates as CASSLVAGFYGYTF.